This TCR beta chain was captured in a study of CD8+ T cells in alopecia areata. cDNA serving as the sequencing template came from extracted, reverse transcribed RNA. Produced via immunoSEQ multiplex PCR; TCRdb's table is partial and in-frame only. The sample has about 110,000 clones, none seen only once. This clone has more than one count but fewer than ten. The gene symbols are mouse symbols. The CDR3 end is not reached by the read, which stops 4 residues before it; the germline J gene fills it in. CDR3 size: 14 residues. CDR1 FNHDT and CDR2 SITEND come from the germline V gene (reference sequence). The source material was lesional skin. The chain is built from TRBV19 and TRBJ2-1, with 7 bases aligning to TRBD2. This receptor was taken from a C3H/HeJ mouse with alopecia areata. The MHC haplotype of this mouse line is H2-k. CDR3 DNA (partial): TGTGCCAGCAGTACCGACTGGGAGACAGCT. Translating it yields CASSTDWETA. The entire CDR3 sequence reads CASSTDWETAEQFF.